This is a list of T cell receptor beta chains from one sample in a study of blood T cells in healthy people across ages. TCRdb used MiXCR to reprocess the 5' RACE reads, holding one entry per CDR3 protein. The sample includes 800,000 to 1,300,000 distinct CDR3 sequences, about 23% of them seen just once. The same data also contributed to another study, on T cells of mothers and their children.

The specimen was blood. The receptors were sampled from a girl aged 2-15 years in good health. The CDR3 runs from the conserved cysteine through the conserved F or W. D genes are given only for firm matches. Where a row states a size, it is once, few, many or the class of an expanded clone; other rows omit it.

d_gene	v_gene	abundance	j_gene	CDR3aa	CDR3nt
.	TRBV24-1	.	TRBJ1-4	CATSFKGEKLFF	TGTGCCACCAGTTTTAAGGGCGAAAAACTGTTTTTT
TRBD1	TRBV6-5	.	TRBJ1-4	CASSSFVPGQGSVGEKLFF	TGTGCCAGCAGTTCATTCGTCCCGGGACAGGGTAGTGTGGGAGAAAAACTGTTTTTT
.	TRBV7-9	.	TRBJ1-1	CASGTLLRTEAFF	TGTGCCAGCGGCACTCTCCTGAGAACTGAAGCTTTCTTT
.	TRBV5-5	few	TRBJ1-2	CASSFDSNPLF	TGTGCCAGCAGCTTTGACAGCAACCCCCTCTTC
.	TRBV29-1	few	TRBJ2-1	CSVDTGGEDNEQFF	TGCAGCGTTGATACGGGCGGGGAAGACAATGAGCAGTTCTTC
TRBD1	TRBV20-1	.	TRBJ2-7	CSARVTGTGASGSYEQYF	TGCAGTGCTAGAGTTACCGGGACAGGGGCTAGCGGCTCCTACGAGCAGTACTTC
TRBD2	TRBV12-5	few	TRBJ2-7	CASGPGTSGSYEQYF	TGTGCTAGTGGCCCCGGGACTAGCGGGTCCTACGAGCAGTACTTC
.	TRBV28	.	TRBJ1-2	CASTDGQGGFGYTF	TGTGCCAGTACCGACGGGCAGGGAGGCTTTGGCTACACCTTC
TRBD1	TRBV7-9	few	TRBJ2-5	CASSSTGGPYQETQYF	TGTGCCAGCAGCTCCACAGGGGGCCCGTACCAAGAGACCCAGTACTTC
.	TRBV4-3	few	TRBJ1-1	CASSQRSPPRSEAFF	TGCGCCAGCAGCCAACGTTCTCCTCCGCGTTCCGAAGCTTTCTTT
.	TRBV7-2	.	TRBJ1-1	CASSFAPNTEAFF	TGTGCCAGCAGCTTTGCACCGAACACTGAAGCTTTCTTT
.	TRBV5-1	.	TRBJ2-1	CASSLANFLASRAHNEQFF	TGCGCCAGCAGCTTGGCAAACTTCCTAGCGTCTAGAGCACACAATGAGCAGTTCTTC
.	TRBV6-6	once	TRBJ2-3	CTSSYLGDTQYF	TGTACCAGCAGTTACTTGGGGGATACGCAGTATTTT
.	TRBV20-1	.	TRBJ2-3	CSARRVGAISTDTQYF	TGCAGTGCTAGGAGAGTAGGCGCGATAAGCACAGATACGCAGTATTTT
.	TRBV29-1	.	TRBJ2-3	CSAPLPGAHTDTQYF	TGCAGCGCTCCCCTCCCGGGGGCCCACACAGATACGCAGTATTTT
.	TRBV20-1	.	TRBJ2-5	CSARGRQETQYF	TGCAGTGCTAGAGGACGGCAAGAGACCCAGTACTTC
.	TRBV28	few	TRBJ2-1	CASSSQLIGQFF	TGTGCCAGCAGTTCCCAGCTGATCGGGCAGTTCTTC
.	TRBV13	few	TRBJ2-2	CASSLGPRRTANTGELFF	TGTGCCAGCAGCTTAGGCCCCCGACGGACAGCGAACACCGGGGAGCTGTTTTTT
.	TRBV6-5	.	TRBJ1-1	CASSLGRGNVAEAFF	TGTGCCAGCAGTCTTGGACGGGGGAACGTCGCTGAAGCTTTCTTT
.	TRBV7-9	.	TRBJ1-5	CASSGRTDNQPQHF	TGTGCCAGCAGCGGACGGACAGATAATCAGCCCCAGCATTTT
.	TRBV6-2/TRBV6-3	few	TRBJ1-4	CASSYLEKLFF	TGTGCCAGCAGTTATCTTGAAAAACTGTTTTTT
.	TRBV10-1	few	TRBJ2-3	CASSEYVDTRYF	TGCGCCAGCAGTGAGTATGTGGATACGCGGTATTTT
.	TRBV25-1	.	TRBJ1-4	CASSNREKLFF	TGTGCCAGCAGTAATCGTGAAAAACTGTTTTTT
.	TRBV12-3/TRBV12-4	few	TRBJ1-1	CASRHTNTEAFF	TGTGCCAGCAGACACACGAACACTGAAGCTTTCTTT
TRBD2	TRBV28	few	TRBJ2-5	CASIGRRTQYF	TGTGCCAGCATCGGGAGGAGGACCCAGTACTTC
.	TRBV20-1	.	TRBJ2-5	CSAPDDSETQYF	TGCAGTGCTCCTGACGATTCCGAGACCCAGTACTTC
.	TRBV29-1	few	TRBJ2-1	CSVEDEDVYNEQFF	TGCAGCGTTGAAGACGAGGACGTCTACAATGAGCAGTTCTTC
.	TRBV6-5	few	TRBJ2-7	CASSYSDPPYEQYF	TGTGCCAGCAGTTACTCGGACCCTCCCTACGAGCAGTACTTC
.	TRBV12-3/TRBV12-4	.	TRBJ1-1	CASSLALGGGRGTEAFF	TGTGCCAGCAGTTTAGCCCTCGGGGGGGGGAGGGGCACTGAAGCTTTCTTT
.	TRBV6-5	few	TRBJ1-2	CASSYSQGVYTF	TGTGCCAGCAGTTACTCACAGGGAGTTTACACCTTC
.	TRBV27	.	TRBJ2-7	CASSPGAIYEQYF	TGTGCCAGCAGTCCGGGGGCCATCTACGAGCAGTACTTC
.	TRBV15	.	TRBJ2-1	CATSKAARLGEQFF	TGTGCCACCAGCAAGGCCGCCCGACTAGGCGAGCAGTTCTTC
TRBD1	TRBV3-1	.	TRBJ2-2	CASRNRGLSTGELFF	TGTGCCAGCCGGAACAGGGGGTTATCAACCGGGGAGCTGTTTTTT
.	TRBV14	.	TRBJ1-3	CASSQASTLGTIYF	.
.	TRBV12-3/TRBV12-4	.	TRBJ2-7	CASSHDRTYEQYF	TGTGCCAGCAGTCATGACAGGACCTACGAGCAGTACTTC
TRBD2	TRBV2	few	TRBJ2-1	CASIPRGLAFNEQFF	TGTGCCAGCATTCCCCGGGGACTAGCCTTTAATGAGCAGTTCTTC
TRBD2	TRBV13	.	TRBJ2-1	CASSFGGAFYNEQFF	TGTGCCAGCAGCTTCGGGGGGGCGTTTTACAATGAGCAGTTCTTC
.	TRBV5-5	.	TRBJ2-2	CASGGRNTGELFF	TGTGCCAGTGGGGGGCGCAACACCGGGGAGCTGTTTTTT
TRBD2	TRBV25-1	.	TRBJ2-4	CASSPTPRLAGEPIQYF	TGTGCCAGCAGTCCCACTCCACGACTAGCGGGAGAACCGATTCAGTACTTC